Listed here is a single T cell receptor (beta chain). Its antigen is currently not known. The input lacks base qualities; no much larger clone sits a single base away. Pancreatic ductal adenocarcinoma patients who had undergone surgery without neoadjuvant therapy were selected. After peripheral blood was drawn into heparin tubes, PBMCs were separated on a histopaque density gradient and then cryopreserved in about 10% DMSO. Using the DNeasy Blood and Tissue Kit along with Proteinase K and RNase treatment, genomic DNA was extracted from 7 PBMC specimens and fewer than 10 flash-frozen tumor specimens. TCR beta CDR3 regions were amplified from genomic DNA using the immunoSEQ hsTCRB kit. An Illumina HiSeq system was used to carry out high-throughput TRB CDR3 sequencing. In the original analysis: The immunoSEQ software was used to analyze the sequencing reads, and any nonproductive sequences containing premature stops or frame-shifts were left out. Clonality of the repertoire was calculated as one minus Shannon entropy normalized by log2 of the number of unique productive sequences. Not all clones reach the TCRdb copy of this immuneACCESS table, which keeps in-frame sequences only. Checked studies attribute under half of the gap to unresolved V genes and leave the rest unexplained. That table gives V, J and clone size, and the DNA gave D and trimming. The sample contains over 15,000 clones, approximately 90% of them found a single time. The ten largest make up more than 15% of the sample.

The data were obtained in a study of T cells in pancreatic ductal adenocarcinoma (dated by TCRdb to the late 2010s). Regarding the complete study: The work assessed suppressive cells as well as CD8+ T cells infiltrating resected pancreatic ductal adenocarcinoma, measuring their numbers, locations, and properties, in order to shed light on the adaptive T-cell response that occurs naturally. Overall results and qualifications from the work: T-cell clonality showed no significant difference between tumor and blood, with a mean clonality of approximately 0.12 in tumors and roughly 0.072 in blood. Since most people with pancreatic cancer show up with disease that cannot be operated on, the resected cohort was biased toward the minority who had early-stage disease. Compared with tumor samples, blood samples had more total productive templates and approximately 8-fold more unique clonotypes. Comparisons of clonality between tumor and blood may be biased because tumors are enriched in CD45RO+ effector T cells rather than naive T cells, which biases the comparison toward lower diversity.

Sequences were obtained from PBMCs. The sequence was collected from a human donor with pancreatic ductal adenocarcinoma.

The CDR3 in this case is CASSLSAGAYYGYTF. The nucleotide sequence is given as TGTGCCAGCAGTTTATCGGCGGGGGCTTATTATGGCTACACCTTC. This chain is built from TRBV27 and TRBJ1-2; the D gene is perhaps TRBD1, from 6 matching bases. The CDR3 measures 15 amino acids from cysteine to phenylalanine. Only the CDR3 DNA is retained, 45 bases long and in frame from the first base. CDR1 and CDR2 were assigned from the germline V gene (reference sequence) as MNHEY and SMNVEV. V sheds 0 bases and J sheds 5 bases, leaving 13 bases between their ends.